The 3 T cell receptor beta chains below come from one sample, sequenced in a study of cytomegalovirus exposure and HLA in healthy donors. PCR amplification relied on 60 Vbeta primers (plus 13 Jbeta primers). Sequencing used immunoSEQ multiplex PCR; TCRdb keeps in-frame clones, though not all of them. The data contain over 90,000 clones, roughly four fifths of them singletons. Sequencing used PBMCs. These receptors were obtained from a woman aged 60-75 years in good health and CMV-seropositive.

The CDR3 loop reads CASIPRGTGAFF. CDR3 nucleotide sequence: TGTGCCAGCATCCCAAGGGGGACGGGGGCTTTCTTT. The chain employs TRBV2 and TRBJ1-1, with D possibly being TRBD1 (6 bases). The V and J ends lost 7 bases and 11 bases respectively, with 17 bases between them. This CDR3 comprises 12 residues. The V gene's germline CDR1 is SNHLY and CDR2 FYNNEI.

The V and J genes are TRBV5-4 and TRBJ1-1; D uncertain. The ends were cut back, 5 bases at V and 3 bases at J, with 11 bases in the middle. The length of the CDR3 is 13 residues. The germline gives CDR1 SGHNT, CDR2 YYREEE (reference sequence). The chain's CDR3 is CASSPTSDTEAFF. CDR3 nucleotides: TGTGCCAGCAGTCCTACTTCGGACACTGAAGCTTTCTTT.

The V and J genes are TRBV7-9 and TRBJ2-5, with TRBD1 matching 7 bases. Looked up from germline, CDR1 is SEHNR and CDR2 is FQNEAQ (reference sequence). The CDR3 is made up of 16 amino acids. Trimming took 0 bases from V and 4 from J; bases not matched to a gene: 8. CDR3 in amino acids: CASSLAGTAVRETQYF. DNA of the CDR3: TGTGCCAGCAGCTTAGCGGGGACAGCCGTGCGAGAGACCCAGTACTTC.